In its sample, the clone carrying this TCR beta chain was seen once. What it binds is unknown. The CDR3 is 14 amino acids. The V and J ends lost 5 bases and 8 bases respectively, with 16 bases between them. Germline loops: CDR1 SGHAT, CDR2 FQDESV (reference sequence). These data come from a study of T cell repertoires and leukemia-associated antigens. Study-wide results and caveats: Specificity and function of the expanded clones need further investigation. No significant group difference appeared in Vbeta, Jbeta or VDJ counts.

TCRdb ran MiXCR on the 5' RACE reads and lists one entry per CDR3 protein. The profile shows roughly 12,000 distinct CDR3 sequences, approximately 42% of them singletons. Sequenced material: CD3+ T cells sorted from blood and cultured. The TCR originated in a female donor in good health. V and J are TRBV11-1 and TRBJ2-1, with D tentatively TRBD1 or TRBD2 (5 bases each). Here the CDR3 DNA reads TGTGCCAGCAGCCCCGGGACGTTCGGCGATGAGCAGTTCTTC. Translating gives CASSPGTFGDEQFF.